These 4 T cell receptor beta chains came from one sample sequenced in a study of shared clonotypes between healthy human individuals. Data came from immunoSEQ multiplex PCR; TCRdb stores just in-frame clones and leaves some out. The table lists hundreds of thousands of clones, about 97% of them singletons. The source material was memory CD8+ T cells sorted from blood. Subset specified: CD45RO+ cells pooled with CCR7-negative TemRA cells. These receptors all come from a man under 40 in good health.

This clone was observed a few times. The V call is TRBV2, the J call TRBJ2-2; D unresolved. V was shortened by 7 bases and J by 0 bases, with 6 bases between the two germline ends. There are 13 residues in the CDR3. Germline CDR1 SNHLY, CDR2 FYNNEI. The CDR3 coding sequence is TGTGCCAGCATCCTAGCGAACACCGGGGAGCTGTTTTTT. Residues: CASILANTGELFF. Full variable domain (remainder filled in from reference TRBV2 and TRBJ2-2): EPEVTQTPSHQVTQMGQEVILRCVPISNHLYFYWYRQILGQKVEFLVSFYNNEISEKSEIFDDQFSVERPDGSNFTLKIRSTKLEDSAMYFCASILANTGELFFGEGSRLTVL.

CDR3 DNA: TGTGCCAGCAGCTTAGGACAGGGTTTTAACTATGGCTACACCTTC. Amino acids: CASSLGQGFNYGYTF. The J gene is TRBJ1-2, the V gene TRBV7-9; 7 bases match TRBD1. CDR1 and CDR2 (germline): SEHNR, FQNEAQ (reference sequence). After removal of 1 base from V and 1 base from J, the junction contained 3 bases not matched to a gene. The CDR3 sequence is 15 residues long.

The rearrangement joins TRBV2 to TRBJ2-5, with D possibly being TRBD2 (6 bases). Germline V lookup: CDR1 SNHLY, CDR2 FYNNEI. CDR3 length equals 15 residues. V shed 2 bases and J shed 2 bases, with 12 bases lying between them. This CDR3 reads CASSEWRGVQETQYF. DNA of the CDR3: TGTGCCAGCAGTGAATGGCGGGGAGTTCAAGAGACCCAGTACTTC.

The chain uses TRBV28 and TRBJ2-1; D is perhaps TRBD2 (6 bases). Trimming stripped 6 bases from V and 4 bases from J, with 10 bases between. Germline V gene lookup returns CDR1 MDHEN and CDR2 SYDVKM. The CDR3 consists of 13 residues. The CDR3 protein is CASSVGGYNEQFF. Here the CDR3 DNA reads TGTGCCAGCAGCGTCGGGGGTTACAATGAGCAGTTCTTC.